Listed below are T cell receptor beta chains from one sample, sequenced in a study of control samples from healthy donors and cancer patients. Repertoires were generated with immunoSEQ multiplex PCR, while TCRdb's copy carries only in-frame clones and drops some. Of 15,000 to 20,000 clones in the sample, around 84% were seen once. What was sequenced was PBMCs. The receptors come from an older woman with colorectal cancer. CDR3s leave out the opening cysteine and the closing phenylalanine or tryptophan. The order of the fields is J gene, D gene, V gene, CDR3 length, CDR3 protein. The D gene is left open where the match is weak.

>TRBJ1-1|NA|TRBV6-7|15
ASSYYPAQEMNTEAF
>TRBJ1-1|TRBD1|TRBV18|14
ASSPGTGATNTEAF
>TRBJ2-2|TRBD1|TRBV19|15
ASSIRQGARNTGELF
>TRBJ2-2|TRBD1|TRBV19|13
ASIDRGWNTGELF
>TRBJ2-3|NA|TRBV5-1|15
ASSLVGGKPSTDTQY
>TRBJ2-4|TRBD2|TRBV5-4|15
ASSRPTSGLAKNIQY
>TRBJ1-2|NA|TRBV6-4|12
ASSPTGTNYGYT
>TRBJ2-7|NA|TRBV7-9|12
ASSLVDSYYEQY
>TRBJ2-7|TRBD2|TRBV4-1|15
ASSLLSEASGSYEQY
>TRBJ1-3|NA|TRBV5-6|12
ASSLYGPGNTIY
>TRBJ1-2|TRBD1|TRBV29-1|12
SVEDRGGIYGYT
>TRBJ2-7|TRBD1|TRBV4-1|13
ASSQEGQGRGEQY
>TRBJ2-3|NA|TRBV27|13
ASSPWEAATDTQY
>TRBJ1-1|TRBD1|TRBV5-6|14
ASRPQGTGLNAEAF